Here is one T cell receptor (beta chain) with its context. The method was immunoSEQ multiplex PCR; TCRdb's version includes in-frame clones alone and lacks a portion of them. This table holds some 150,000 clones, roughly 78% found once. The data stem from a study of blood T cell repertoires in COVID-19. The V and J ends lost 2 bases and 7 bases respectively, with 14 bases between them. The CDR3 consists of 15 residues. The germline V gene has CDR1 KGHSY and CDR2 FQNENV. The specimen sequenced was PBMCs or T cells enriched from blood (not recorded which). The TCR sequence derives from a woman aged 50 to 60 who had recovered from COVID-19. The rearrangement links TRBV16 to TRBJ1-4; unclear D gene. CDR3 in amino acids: CASSQRDMKVEKLFF. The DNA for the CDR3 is TGTGCCAGCAGCCAACGCGACATGAAGGTTGAAAAACTGTTTTTT.